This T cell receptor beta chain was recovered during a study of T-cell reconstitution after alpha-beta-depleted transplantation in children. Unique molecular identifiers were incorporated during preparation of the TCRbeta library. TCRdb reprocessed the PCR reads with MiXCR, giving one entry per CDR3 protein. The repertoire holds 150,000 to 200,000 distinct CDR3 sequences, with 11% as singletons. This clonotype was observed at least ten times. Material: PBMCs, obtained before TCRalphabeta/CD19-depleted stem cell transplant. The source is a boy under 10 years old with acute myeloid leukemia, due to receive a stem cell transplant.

CDR3: CAISESAGTGGSQYF. The CDR3 DNA follows: TGTGCCATCAGTGAGTCTGCGGGTACTGGGGGTTCGCAGTACTTC. The chain uses TRBV10-3 and TRBJ2-7; D possibly matches TRBD1 or TRBD2 (5 bases each). Trimming took 0 bases from V and 9 from J, leaving 18 bases between them. CDR3 length: 15 residues. Germline loops: CDR1 ENHRY, CDR2 SYGVKD.